The source of this T cell receptor (beta chain) is a study of long-term antiretroviral therapy in people with HIV. For the study at large: The oldest samples precede the 2015 immediate-ART recommendation by about a decade. Whole-study findings and limits: Collection spanned 2004 to 2017; ART regimens may be less effective than current ones. Clones showing expansion before ART dominated the repertoire at all time points.

CDR3 length equals 14 residues. Between the trimmed V and J ends, which lost 1 base and 3 bases, there was a span of 9 bases. The germline V gene has CDR1 SGHAT and CDR2 FQNNGV. On this clone: Its cognate antigen is unknown.

Run at survey level, the immunoSEQ assay was version v3.0. Researchers set sequencing to target roughly 35,000-55,000 T-cell genomes per sample. Produced via immunoSEQ multiplex PCR; TCRdb's table is partial and in-frame only. Among fewer than 20,000 clones listed, 75% to 85% were seen once. The sample here was unsorted PBMCs, taken 0.3 years before starting antiretroviral therapy. The chain combines TRBV11-2 with TRBJ1-1; D is possibly TRBD1 (5 bases). The receptor comes from a man in his fifties with HIV. For the CDR3, the DNA is TGTGCCAGCAGCTTAGGGCAGGGTGACACTGAAGCTTTCTTT. Translated, it gives CASSLGQGDTEAFF.